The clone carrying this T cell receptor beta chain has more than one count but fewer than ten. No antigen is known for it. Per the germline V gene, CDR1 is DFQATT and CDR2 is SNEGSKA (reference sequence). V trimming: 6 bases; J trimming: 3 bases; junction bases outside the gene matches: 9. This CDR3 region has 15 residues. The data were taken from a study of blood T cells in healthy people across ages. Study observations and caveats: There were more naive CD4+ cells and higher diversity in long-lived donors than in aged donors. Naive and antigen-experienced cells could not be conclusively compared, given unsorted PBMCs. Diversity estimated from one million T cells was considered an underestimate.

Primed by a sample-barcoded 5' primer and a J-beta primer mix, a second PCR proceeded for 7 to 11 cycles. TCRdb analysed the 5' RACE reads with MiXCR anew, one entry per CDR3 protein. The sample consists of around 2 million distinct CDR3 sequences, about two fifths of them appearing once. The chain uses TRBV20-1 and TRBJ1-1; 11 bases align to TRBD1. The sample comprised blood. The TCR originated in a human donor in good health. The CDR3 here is CSAKGQGGFDTEAFF. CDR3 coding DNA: TGCAGTGCGAAGGGACAGGGGGGTTTTGACACTGAAGCTTTCTTT.